This T cell receptor (beta chain) emerged from a study of CD8 T cells in Susac syndrome. Study outcomes and limitations: As acknowledged by the study, its TCR sequencing and HLA analysis included a relatively small number of individuals.

The CDR3 extends over 16 amino acids. The junction had 6 bases not matched to a gene; V was cut back by 0 bases and J by 1 base. The V gene's germline CDR1 is SGHDT and CDR2 YYEEEE. Multiple sclerosis controls were treatment-naive patients with stable or active relapsing-remitting disease. In regard to this clonotype: No antigen is known for it.

Reverse transcription used about 0.45 to 1 ug RNA and random hexamers. It was immunoSEQ multiplex PCR that amplified TCR beta CDR3 across 54 Vbeta and 13 Jbeta. TCRdb itself ran the immunoSEQ multiplex PCR reads through MiXCR, one entry per CDR3 protein. Of fewer than 350,000 distinct CDR3 sequences in the sample, roughly 85% were seen once. The sample comprised CD8+ T cells from PBMCs. The chain has TRBV5-6 and TRBJ1-1, with TRBD1 matching over 7 bases. The clonotype was recovered from a human donor with multiple sclerosis. In DNA, the CDR3 is TGTGCCAGCAGCTTGGCCGCGGGACAGACGAACACTGAAGCTTTCTTT. Protein: CASSLAAGQTNTEAFF. Full variable domain (remainder filled in from reference TRBV5-6 and TRBJ1-1): DAGVTQSPTHLIKTRGQQVTLRCSPKSGHDTVSWYQQALGQGPQFIFQYYEEEERQRGNFPDRFSGHQFPNYSSELNVNALLLGDSALYLCASSLAAGQTNTEAFFGQGTRLTVV.